The TCR beta chain described here comes from a study of T cell repertoires in ileal Crohn's disease. About the study: About half received postoperative treatment, about a dozen with thiopurines and approximately 19 anti-TNF. Study observations and caveats: Compared with non-smokers, active smokers at surgery showed more clonal expansions. Every patient over 26.8% clonality showed endoscopic recurrence.

Data came from immunoSEQ multiplex PCR; TCRdb stores just in-frame clones and leaves some out. The top ten hold approximately 16% of the sample, which has roughly 4,000 clones, 70% to 80% seen once. To note about this clone: Its antigen is not known.

The TCR originated in an adult with Crohn's disease. Sequencing was performed on ileal tissue.

The CDR3 region has the DNA TGTGCCAGCTCACCAATTCAGGTTAGCTCCTACAATGAGCAGTTCTTC. This translates into CASSPIQVSSYNEQFF. The chain joins TRBV18 to TRBJ2-1; D gene ambiguous. Trimming pared 2 bases from V and 0 bases from J, leaving 11 bases between. The CDR3 is 16 residues long. Germline V gene sequence: CDR1 KGHSH, CDR2 LQKENI.